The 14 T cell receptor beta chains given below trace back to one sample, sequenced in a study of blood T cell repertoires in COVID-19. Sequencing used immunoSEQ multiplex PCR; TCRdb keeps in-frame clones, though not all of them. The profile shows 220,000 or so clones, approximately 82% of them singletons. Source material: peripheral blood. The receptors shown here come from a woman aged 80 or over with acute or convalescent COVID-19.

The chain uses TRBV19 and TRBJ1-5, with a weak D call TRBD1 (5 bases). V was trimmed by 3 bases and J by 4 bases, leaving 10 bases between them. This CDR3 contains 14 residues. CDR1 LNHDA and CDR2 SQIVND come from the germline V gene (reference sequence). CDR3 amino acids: CASSMQGLNQPQHF. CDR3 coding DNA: TGTGCCAGTAGTATGCAGGGCCTAAATCAGCCCCAGCATTTT.

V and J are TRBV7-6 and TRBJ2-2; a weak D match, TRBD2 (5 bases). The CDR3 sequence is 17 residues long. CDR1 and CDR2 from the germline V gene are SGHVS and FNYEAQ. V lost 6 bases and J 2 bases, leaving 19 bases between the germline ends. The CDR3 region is CASRAFPPGVNTGELFF. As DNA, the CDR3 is TGTGCCAGCAGAGCTTTCCCCCCCGGGGTAAACACCGGGGAGCTGTTTTTT.

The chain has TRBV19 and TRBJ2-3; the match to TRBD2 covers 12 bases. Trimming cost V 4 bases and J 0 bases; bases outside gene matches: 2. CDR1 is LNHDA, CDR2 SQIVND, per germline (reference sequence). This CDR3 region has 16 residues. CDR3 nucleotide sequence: TGTGCCAGTAGTACACTAGCGGGGGGAAGCACAGATACGCAGTATTTT. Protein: CASSTLAGGSTDTQYF.

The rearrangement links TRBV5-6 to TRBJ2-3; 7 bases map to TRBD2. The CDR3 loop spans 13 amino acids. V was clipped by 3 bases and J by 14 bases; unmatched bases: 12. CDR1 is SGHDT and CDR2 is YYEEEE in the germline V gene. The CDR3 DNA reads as TGTGCCAGCAGCTGGGGGGGAGGGCCAATGTGGTATTTT. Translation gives CASSWGGGPMWYF.

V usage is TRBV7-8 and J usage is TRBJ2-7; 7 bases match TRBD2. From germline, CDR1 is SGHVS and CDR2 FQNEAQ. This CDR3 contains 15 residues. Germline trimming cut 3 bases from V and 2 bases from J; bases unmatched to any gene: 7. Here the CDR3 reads CASSFAQRGTYEQYF. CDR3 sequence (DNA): TGTGCCAGCAGCTTCGCCCAGCGGGGCACCTACGAGCAGTACTTC.

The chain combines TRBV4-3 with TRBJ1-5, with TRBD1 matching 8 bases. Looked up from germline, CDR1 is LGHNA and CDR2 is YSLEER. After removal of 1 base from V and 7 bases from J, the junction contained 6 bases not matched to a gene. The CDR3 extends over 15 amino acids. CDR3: CASSQVTGGGQPQHF. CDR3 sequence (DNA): TGCGCCAGCAGCCAAGTAACAGGGGGAGGGCAGCCCCAGCATTTT.

The CDR3: CASSLEWTGVSSPLHF. The CDR3, as DNA: TGCGCCAGCAGCTTGGAATGGACAGGGGTGAGTTCACCCCTCCACTTT. The V and J genes are TRBV5-1 and TRBJ1-6, with TRBD1 matching over 9 bases. This CDR3 is 16 amino acids long. The junction had 7 bases not matched to a gene; V was cut back by 0 bases and J by 9 bases. Germline V gene sequence: CDR1 SGHRS, CDR2 YFSETQ.

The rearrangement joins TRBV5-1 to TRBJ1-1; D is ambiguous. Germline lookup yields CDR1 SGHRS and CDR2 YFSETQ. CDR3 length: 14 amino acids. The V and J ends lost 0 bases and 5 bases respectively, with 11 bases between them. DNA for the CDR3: TGCGCCAGCAGCTTGGGAGGGCGGGAGACTGAAGCTTTCTTT. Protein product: CASSLGGRETEAFF.

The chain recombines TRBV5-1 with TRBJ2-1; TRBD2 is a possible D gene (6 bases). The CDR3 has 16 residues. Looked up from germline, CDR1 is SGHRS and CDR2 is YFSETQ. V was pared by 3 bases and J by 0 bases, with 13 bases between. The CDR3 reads CASSSTTGGSYNEQFF. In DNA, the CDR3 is TGCGCCAGCAGCTCGACTACCGGGGGCTCCTACAATGAGCAGTTCTTC.

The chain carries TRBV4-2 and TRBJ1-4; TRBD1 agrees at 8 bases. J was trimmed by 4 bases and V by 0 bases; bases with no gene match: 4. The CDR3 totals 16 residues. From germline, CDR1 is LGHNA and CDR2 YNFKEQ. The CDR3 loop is CASSQEGDRNNEKLFF. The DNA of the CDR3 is TGTGCCAGCAGCCAAGAGGGGGACAGGAATAATGAAAAACTGTTTTTT.

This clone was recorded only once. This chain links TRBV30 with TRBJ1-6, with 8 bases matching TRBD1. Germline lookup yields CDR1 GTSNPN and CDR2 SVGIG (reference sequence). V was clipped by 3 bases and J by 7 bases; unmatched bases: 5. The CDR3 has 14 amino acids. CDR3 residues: CAWRADRGNSPLHF. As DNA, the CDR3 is TGTGCCTGGAGAGCCGACAGGGGAAATTCACCCCTCCACTTT. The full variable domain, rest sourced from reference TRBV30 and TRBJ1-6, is SQTIHQWPATLVQPVGSPLSLECTVEGTSNPNLYWYRQAAGRGLQLLFYSVGIGQISSEVPQNLSASRPQDRQFILSSKKLLLSDSGFYLCAWRADRGNSPLHFGNGTRLTVT.

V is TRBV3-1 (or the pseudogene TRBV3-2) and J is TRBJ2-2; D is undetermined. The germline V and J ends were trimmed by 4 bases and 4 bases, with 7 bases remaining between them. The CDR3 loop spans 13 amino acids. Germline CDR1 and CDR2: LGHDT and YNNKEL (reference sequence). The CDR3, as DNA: TGTGCCAGCAGCCTACGAGGCACCGGGGAGCTGTTTTTT. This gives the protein CASSLRGTGELFF.

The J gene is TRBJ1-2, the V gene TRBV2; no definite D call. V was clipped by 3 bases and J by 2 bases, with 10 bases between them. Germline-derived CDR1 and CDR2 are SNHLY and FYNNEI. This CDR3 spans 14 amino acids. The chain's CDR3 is CASSENSGNYGYTF. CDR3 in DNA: TGTGCCAGCAGTGAGAACAGTGGGAACTATGGCTACACCTTC.

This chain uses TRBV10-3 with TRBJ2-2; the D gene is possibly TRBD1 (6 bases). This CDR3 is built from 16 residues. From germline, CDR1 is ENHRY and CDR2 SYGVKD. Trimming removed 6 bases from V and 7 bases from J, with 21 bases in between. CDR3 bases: TGTGCCATCAGAACCGACAGGCGGTTTTCGGGCGGGGAGCTGTTTTTT. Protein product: CAIRTDRRFSGGELFF.